This T cell receptor (beta chain) appears in the sequencing data of a study of T cell responses to AZD1222 COVID-19 vaccine. The study, taken as a whole, reports: Spike-specific TCR breadth rose after two AZD1222 doses, and depth rose as well. Seropositive status at baseline applied to only six AZD1222 recipients. No repertoire was sampled before or during the peak T cell response, only after it. There were mostly white British donors and more females than males, and clonal diversity was possibly underestimated.

The table came from immunoSEQ multiplex PCR; TCRdb's copy has only in-frame clones and leaves some out. The repertoire holds about 140,000 clones, with over 75% as singletons. With regard to this clone: Antigen specificity is unknown.

V lost 3 bases and J lost 10, with 13 bases in between. This CDR3 contains 13 residues. The germline gives CDR1 DFQATT, CDR2 SNEGSKA (reference sequence). Sequenced here: peripheral blood, sampled on day 0 of AZD1222 vaccination. The source of this sequence is an adult in good health. The gene calls are TRBV20-1 and TRBJ1-6, with a weak D call TRBD1 (5 bases). The chain's CDR3 is CSASGGGASPLHF. The DNA for the CDR3 is TGCAGTGCTAGTGGGGGTGGGGCGTCACCCCTCCACTTT.